The T cell receptor (beta chain) described here comes from a study of OX40 agonist ivuxolimab in advanced cancers. CDR1 and CDR2 (germline): SGHNT, YYREEE (reference sequence). This CDR3 contains 14 residues. Trimming at V came to 4 bases and at J to 10 bases, leaving 8 bases not matched to a gene. The method was immunoSEQ multiplex PCR; TCRdb's version includes in-frame clones alone and lacks a portion of them. The data contain roughly 48,000 clones, nearly 85% of them singletons. This rearrangement joins TRBV5-4 to TRBJ1-6, with 7 bases that match TRBD1. This sequence originates from an adult with an advanced solid tumor such as melanoma, head and neck, liver or kidney cancer. The sequences come from CD4+ or CD8+ T cells sorted from blood, collected in a trial of the OX40 agonist ivuxolimab. The CDR3 DNA sequence: TGTGCCAGCAGCCCCGACAGGGTCCGGTCACCCCTCCACTTT. Protein product: CASSPDRVRSPLHF. Supplemented by reference TRBV5-4 and TRBJ1-6, the full variable domain reads ETGVTQSPTHLIKTRGQQVTLRCSSQSGHNTVSWYQQALGQGPQFIFQYYREEENGRGNFPPRFSGLQFPNYSSELNVNALELDDSALYLCASSPDRVRSPLHFGNGTRLTVT.